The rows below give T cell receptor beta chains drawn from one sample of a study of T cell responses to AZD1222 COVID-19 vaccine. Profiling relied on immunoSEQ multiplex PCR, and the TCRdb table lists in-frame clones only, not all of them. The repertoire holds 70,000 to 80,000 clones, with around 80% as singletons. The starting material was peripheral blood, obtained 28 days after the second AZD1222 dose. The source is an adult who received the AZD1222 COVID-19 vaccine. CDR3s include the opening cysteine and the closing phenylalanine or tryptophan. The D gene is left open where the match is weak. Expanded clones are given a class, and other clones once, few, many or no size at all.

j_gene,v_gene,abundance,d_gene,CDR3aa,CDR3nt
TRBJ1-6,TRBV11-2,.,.,CASSLDIGVASPLHF,TGTGCCAGCAGCTTAGATATAGGGGTTGCTTCACCCCTCCACTTT
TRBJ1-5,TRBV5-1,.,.,CASSLAGVSNQPQHF,TGCGCCAGCAGCTTGGCCGGGGTATCTAATCAGCCCCAGCATTTT
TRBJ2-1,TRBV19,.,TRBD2,CASSISVAGVGPPEQFF,TGTGCCAGTAGTATTTCGGTAGCGGGCGTTGGTCCTCCTGAGCAGTTCTTC
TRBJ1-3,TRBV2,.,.,CASRRTEASGNTIYF,TGTGCCAGCAGGCGGACGGAGGCCTCTGGAAACACCATATATTTT
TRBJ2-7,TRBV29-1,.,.,CSVAGIYEQYF,TGCAGCGTTGCTGGGATTTACGAGCAGTACTTC
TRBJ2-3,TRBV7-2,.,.,CASSLGPRLDTQYF,TGTGCCAGCAGCTTAGGTCCGAGACTTGATACGCAGTATTTT
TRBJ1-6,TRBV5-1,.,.,CASSFEAQGPTNSPLHF,TGCGCCAGCAGCTTTGAGGCCCAGGGGCCAACTAATTCACCCCTCCACTTT
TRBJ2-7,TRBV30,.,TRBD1,CAWSPWTGGAYFGEQYF,TGTGCCTGGAGTCCATGGACAGGGGGCGCCTACTTTGGGGAGCAGTACTTC
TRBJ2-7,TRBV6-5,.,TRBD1,CASSYSRAGGSYEQYF,TGTGCCAGCAGTTACTCGAGGGCAGGGGGCTCCTACGAGCAGTACTTC
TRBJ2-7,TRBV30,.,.,CACASGDPYEQYF,TGTGCCTGTGCATCCGGGGACCCATACGAGCAGTACTTC
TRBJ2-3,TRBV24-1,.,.,CATSDDLVGTDTQYF,TGTGCCACCAGTGATGACCTAGTCGGTACAGATACGCAGTATTTT
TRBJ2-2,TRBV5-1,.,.,CASSAGAANTGELFF,TGCGCCAGCAGCGCCGGGGCCGCGAACACCGGGGAGCTGTTTTTT
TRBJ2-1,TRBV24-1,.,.,CATSDGADVNNEQFF,TGTGCCACCAGTGACGGGGCGGACGTAAACAATGAGCAGTTCTTC
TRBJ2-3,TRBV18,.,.,CASSPKGATSTDTQYF,TGTGCCAGCTCACCAAAGGGAGCTACTAGCACAGATACGCAGTATTTT
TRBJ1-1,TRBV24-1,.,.,CATRPGGNTEAFF,TGTGCCACCCGCCCGGGGGGCAACACTGAAGCTTTCTTT
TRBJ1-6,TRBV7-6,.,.,CASSLGQRESSPLHF,TGTGCCAGCAGCTTAGGACAGAGGGAAAGCTCACCCCTCCACTTT
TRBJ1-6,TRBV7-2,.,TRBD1,CASSLEQGGSPLHF,TGTGCCAGCAGCTTAGAACAGGGGGGTTCACCCCTCCACTTT
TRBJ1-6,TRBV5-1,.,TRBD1,CASSGGTDNSPLHF,TGCGCCAGCAGCGGCGGGACAGATAATTCACCCCTCCACTTT
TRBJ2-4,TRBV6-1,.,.,CASSEMEGGPKNIQYF,TGTGCCAGCAGTGAAATGGAGGGTGGGCCCAAAAACATTCAGTACTTC
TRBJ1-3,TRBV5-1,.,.,CASSPEWAGNTIYF,TGCGCCAGCAGCCCGGAATGGGCCGGAAACACCATATATTTT
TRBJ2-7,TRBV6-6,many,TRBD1,CASSYGTGKGEQYF,TGTGCCAGCAGTTACGGGACAGGAAAGGGCGAGCAGTACTTC
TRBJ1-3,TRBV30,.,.,CAWRVPYSGNTIYF,TGTGCCTGGAGGGTACCCTACTCTGGAAACACCATATATTTT
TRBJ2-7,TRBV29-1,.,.,CSVWVEAGKQYF,TGCAGCGTCTGGGTGGAGGCAGGGAAGCAGTACTTC
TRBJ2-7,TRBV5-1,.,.,CASSKESYEQYF,TGCGCCAGCAGTAAAGAATCCTACGAGCAGTACTTC
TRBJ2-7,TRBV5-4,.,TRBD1,CASSLGDSRYEQYF,TGTGCCAGCAGCTTGGGGGACAGCCGATACGAGCAGTACTTC
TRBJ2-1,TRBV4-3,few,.,CASSQGEANEQFF,TGCGCCAGCAGCCAAGGAGAAGCCAATGAGCAGTTCTTC
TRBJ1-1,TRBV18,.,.,CASSLGVGASATEAFF,TGTGCCAGCTCGCTAGGGGTGGGGGCCTCAGCGACTGAAGCTTTCTTT
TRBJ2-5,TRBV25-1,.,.,CASSNSETQYF,TGTGCCAGCAGTAACAGCGAGACCCAGTACTTC
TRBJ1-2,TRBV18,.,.,CASSGRDNNYGYTF,TGTGCCAGCTCAGGCCGGGACAATAACTATGGCTACACCTTC
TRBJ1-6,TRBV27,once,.,CASSSDRYNSPLHF,TGTGCCAGCAGTTCGGACAGATATAATTCACCCCTCCACTTT
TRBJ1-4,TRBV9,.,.,CASSVGAGPSEKLFF,TGTGCCAGCAGCGTAGGGGCAGGGCCTAGTGAAAAACTGTTTTTT
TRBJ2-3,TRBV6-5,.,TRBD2,CASLGLAGRLDTQYF,TGTGCCAGCCTGGGACTAGCGGGGCGTTTAGATACGCAGTATTTT
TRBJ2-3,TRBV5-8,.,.,CASSPRGDTQYF,TGTGCCAGCAGCCCAAGGGGGGATACGCAGTATTTT
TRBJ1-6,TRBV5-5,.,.,CASSLVDSPLHF,TGTGCCAGCAGCCTGGTCGATTCACCCCTCCACTTT
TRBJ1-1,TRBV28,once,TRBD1,CASSPPGQGVTEAFF,TGTGCCAGCAGTCCACCGGGACAGGGCGTCACTGAAGCTTTCTTT
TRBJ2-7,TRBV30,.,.,CAWSVSDYEQYF,TGTGCCTGGAGTGTTTCAGACTACGAGCAGTACTTC
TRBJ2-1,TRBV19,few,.,CASSHIGGGSSYNEQFF,TGTGCCAGTAGCCACATAGGGGGGGGGAGCTCCTACAATGAGCAGTTCTTC
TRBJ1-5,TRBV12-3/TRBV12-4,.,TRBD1,CASRHRGQPQHF,TGTGCCAGCAGGCACAGGGGTCAGCCCCAGCATTTT
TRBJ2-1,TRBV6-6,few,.,CASSLPTNEQFF,TGTGCCAGCAGTCTCCCGACGAATGAGCAGTTCTTC
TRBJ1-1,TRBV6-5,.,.,CASTNEGRWTEAFF,TGTGCCAGCACCAACGAGGGGAGATGGACTGAAGCTTTCTTT
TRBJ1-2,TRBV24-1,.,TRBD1,CATSDSGQGYGYTF,TGTGCCACCAGTGATTCGGGACAGGGCTATGGCTACACCTTC
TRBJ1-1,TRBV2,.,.,CASSNPAGGTTEAFF,TGTGCCAGCAGCAACCCGGCGGGGGGGACCACTGAAGCTTTCTTT
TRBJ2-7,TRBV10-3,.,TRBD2,CAISESYETSGYEQYF,TGTGCCATCAGTGAGTCCTATGAAACTAGCGGCTACGAGCAGTACTTC
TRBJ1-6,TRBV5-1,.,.,CASSWDQGHNSPLHF,TGCGCCAGCAGCTGGGACCAAGGCCATAATTCACCCCTCCACTTT
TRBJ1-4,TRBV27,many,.,CAIRTPGGKLFF,TGTGCCATACGGACACCCGGCGGAAAACTGTTTTTT
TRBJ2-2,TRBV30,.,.,CAWSVRRDSIYTGELFF,TGTGCCTGGAGTGTACGTAGGGATTCTATTTACACCGGGGAGCTGTTTTTT
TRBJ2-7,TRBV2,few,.,CASSGAETLSYEQYF,TGTGCCAGCAGTGGGGCGGAAACCCTATCCTACGAGCAGTACTTC
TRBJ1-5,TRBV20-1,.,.,CSASVGPQPQHF,TGCAGTGCTAGTGTGGGCCCTCAGCCCCAGCATTTT
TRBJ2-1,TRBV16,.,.,CASNQGTNEQFF,TGTGCCAGCAACCAGGGCACCAATGAGCAGTTCTTC
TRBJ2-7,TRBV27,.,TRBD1,CASRPNRDRGGEQYF,TGTGCCAGCAGACCGAACCGGGACAGGGGTGGCGAGCAGTACTTC
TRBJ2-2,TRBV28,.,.,CASSSHMTGELFF,TGTGCCAGCAGTTCCCACATGACCGGGGAGCTGTTTTTT
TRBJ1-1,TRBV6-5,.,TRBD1,CASVKSGGRTEAFF,TGTGCCAGCGTCAAGTCAGGGGGGAGAACTGAAGCTTTCTTT
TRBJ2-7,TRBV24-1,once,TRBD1,CATSDGTGARYEQYF,TGTGCCACCAGTGACGGGACAGGGGCCCGCTACGAGCAGTACTTC